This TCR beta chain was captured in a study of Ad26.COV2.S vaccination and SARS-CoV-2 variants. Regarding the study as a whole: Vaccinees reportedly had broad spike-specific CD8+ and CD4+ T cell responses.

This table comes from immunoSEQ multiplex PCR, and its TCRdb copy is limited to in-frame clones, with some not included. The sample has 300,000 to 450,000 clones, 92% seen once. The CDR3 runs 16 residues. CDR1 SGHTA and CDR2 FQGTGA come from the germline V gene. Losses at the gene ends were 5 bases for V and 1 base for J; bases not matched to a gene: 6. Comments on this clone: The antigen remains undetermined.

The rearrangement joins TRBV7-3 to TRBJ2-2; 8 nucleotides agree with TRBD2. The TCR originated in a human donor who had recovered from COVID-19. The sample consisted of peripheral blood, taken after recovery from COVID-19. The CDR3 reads CASSTLAGRNTGELFF. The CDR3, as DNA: TGTGCCAGCAGCACATTAGCGGGGAGGAACACCGGGGAGCTGTTTTTT.